This T cell receptor (beta chain) emerged from a study of cytomegalovirus exposure and HLA in healthy donors. General study findings and limits: V- and J-gene trimming of TCR beta was linked (in a later analysis) to a missense DCLRE1C variant. An apparent linkage of common viral pathogens to several of the most significant clusters emerged in a later analysis. Differences between HLA loci emerged in a later analysis of TCR association rates, with DRB1 most and HLA-C fewest. A previous analysis found most TCR beta V segments productive roughly 87% or roughly 30% of the time.

About this clone: Antigen unknown.

Germline CDR1 is SGHTA and CDR2 is FQGNSA. With 3 bases removed from V and 7 bases from J, the gap between germline ends came to 10 bases. CDR3 size: 13 residues. With 60 Vbeta and 13 Jbeta primers, the PCR was carried out. The repertoire was sequenced with immunoSEQ multiplex PCR; TCRdb's copy has only in-frame clones and lacks some. This sample yields 100,000 or so clones, of which 65% to 75% are seen a single time; about 4.5% belongs to the top ten. V is TRBV7-2 and J is TRBJ2-1; D gene unclear. The receptor was derived from a woman aged 18-29 years in good health and CMV-seropositive. Sequenced material: PBMCs. DNA for the CDR3: TGTGCCAGCAGCTTGAGCCGCCCTAATGAGCAGTTCTTC. Residues: CASSLSRPNEQFF.